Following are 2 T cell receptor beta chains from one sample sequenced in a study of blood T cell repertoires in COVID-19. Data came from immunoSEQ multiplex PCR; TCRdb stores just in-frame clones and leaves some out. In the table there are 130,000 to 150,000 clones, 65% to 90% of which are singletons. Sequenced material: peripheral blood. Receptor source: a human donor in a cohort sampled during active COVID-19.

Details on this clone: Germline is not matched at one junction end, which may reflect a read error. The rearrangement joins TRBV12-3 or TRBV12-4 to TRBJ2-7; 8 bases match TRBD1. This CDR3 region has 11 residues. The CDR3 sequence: CASRDRGPLDF. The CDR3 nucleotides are TGTGCCAGCCGCGACAGGGGACCCCTTGACTTC.

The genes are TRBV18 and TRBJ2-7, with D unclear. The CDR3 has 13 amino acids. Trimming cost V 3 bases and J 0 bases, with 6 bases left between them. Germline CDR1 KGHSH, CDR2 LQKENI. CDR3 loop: CASSPTSSYEQYF. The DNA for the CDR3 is TGTGCCAGCTCACCCACGAGCTCCTACGAGCAGTACTTC.